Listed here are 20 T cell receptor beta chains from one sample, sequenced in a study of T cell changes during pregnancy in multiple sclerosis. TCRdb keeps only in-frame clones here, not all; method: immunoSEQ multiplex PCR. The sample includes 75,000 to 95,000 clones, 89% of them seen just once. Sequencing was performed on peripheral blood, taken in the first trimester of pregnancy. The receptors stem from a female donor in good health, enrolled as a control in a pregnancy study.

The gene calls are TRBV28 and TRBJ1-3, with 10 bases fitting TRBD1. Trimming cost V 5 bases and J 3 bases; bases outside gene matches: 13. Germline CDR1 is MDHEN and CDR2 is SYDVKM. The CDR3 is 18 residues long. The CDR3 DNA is TGTGCCAGCAGTACACTCCGGGACAGGGGTTATTTTGGAAACACCATATATTTT. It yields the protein CASSTLRDRGYFGNTIYF. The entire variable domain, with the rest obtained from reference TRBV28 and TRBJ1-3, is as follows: DVKVTQSSRYLVKRTGEKVFLECVQDMDHENMFWYRQDPGLGLRLIYFSYDVKMKEKGDIPEGYSVSREKKERFSLILESASTNQTSMYLCASSTLRDRGYFGNTIYFGEGSWLTVV.

Here the CDR3 DNA reads TGTGCCAGCAGTCTCAACGGGTACGAGCAGTACTTC. Translated, it gives CASSLNGYEQYF. The rearrangement joins TRBV28 to TRBJ2-7; D is unclear. CDR1 and CDR2 from the germline V gene are MDHEN and SYDVKM. V lost 5 bases, J lost 4 bases, and 9 bases lay in between. This CDR3 is built from 12 residues.

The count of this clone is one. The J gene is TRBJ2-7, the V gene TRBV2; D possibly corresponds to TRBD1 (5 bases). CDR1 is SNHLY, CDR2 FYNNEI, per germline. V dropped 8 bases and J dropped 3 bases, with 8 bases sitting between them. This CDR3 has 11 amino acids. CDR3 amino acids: CASVDNYEQYF. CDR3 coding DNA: TGTGCCAGCGTGGACAACTACGAGCAGTACTTC. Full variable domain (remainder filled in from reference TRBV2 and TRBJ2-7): EPEVTQTPSHQVTQMGQEVILRCVPISNHLYFYWYRQILGQKVEFLVSFYNNEISEKSEIFDDQFSVERPDGSNFTLKIRSTKLEDSAMYFCASVDNYEQYFGPGTRLTVT.

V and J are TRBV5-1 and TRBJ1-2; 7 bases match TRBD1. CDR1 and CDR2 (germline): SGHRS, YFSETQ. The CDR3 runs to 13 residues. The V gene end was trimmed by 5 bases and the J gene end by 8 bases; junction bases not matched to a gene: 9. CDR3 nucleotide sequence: TGCGCCAGCAGTCTTCACAGGGGAAGCGGCTACACCTTC. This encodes CASSLHRGSGYTF. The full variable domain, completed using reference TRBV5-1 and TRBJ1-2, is KAGVTQTPRYLIKTRGQQVTLSCSPISGHRSVSWYQQTPGQGLQFLFEYFSETQRNKGNFPGRFSGRQFSNSRSEMNVSTLELGDSALYLCASSLHRGSGYTFGSGTRLTVV.

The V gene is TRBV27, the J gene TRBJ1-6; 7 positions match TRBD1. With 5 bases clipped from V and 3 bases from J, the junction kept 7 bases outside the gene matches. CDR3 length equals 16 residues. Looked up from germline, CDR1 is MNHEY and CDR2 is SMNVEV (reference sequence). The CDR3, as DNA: TGTGCCAGCAGTGGGGGACAGCTTCTCTATAATTCACCCCTCCACTTT. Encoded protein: CASSGGQLLYNSPLHF.

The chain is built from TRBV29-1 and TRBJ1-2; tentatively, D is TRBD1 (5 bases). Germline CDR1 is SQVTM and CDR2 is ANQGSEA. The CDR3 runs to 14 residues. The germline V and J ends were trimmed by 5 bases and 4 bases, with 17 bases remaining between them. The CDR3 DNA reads TGCAGCGTTCCTGGGGCGCAGACGGGCTATGGCTACACCTTC. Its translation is CSVPGAQTGYGYTF.

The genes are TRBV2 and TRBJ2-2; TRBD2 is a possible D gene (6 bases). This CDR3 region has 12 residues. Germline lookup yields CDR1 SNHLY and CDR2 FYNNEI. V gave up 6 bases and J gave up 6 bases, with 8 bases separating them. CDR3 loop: CASRGEAGELFF. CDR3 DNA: TGTGCCAGCAGGGGGGAGGCCGGGGAGCTGTTTTTT.

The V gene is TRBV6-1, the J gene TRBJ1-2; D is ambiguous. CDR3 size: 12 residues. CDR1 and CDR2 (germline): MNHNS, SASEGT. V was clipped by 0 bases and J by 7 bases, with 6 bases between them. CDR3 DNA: TGTGCCAGCAGTGAAGCCCGGTTTGGCTACACCTTC. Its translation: CASSEARFGYTF.

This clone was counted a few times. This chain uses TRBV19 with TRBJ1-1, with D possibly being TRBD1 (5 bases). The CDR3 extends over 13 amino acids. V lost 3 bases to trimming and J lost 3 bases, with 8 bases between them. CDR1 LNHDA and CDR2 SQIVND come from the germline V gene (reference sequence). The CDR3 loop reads CASSIGGDTEAFF. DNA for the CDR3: TGTGCCAGTAGTATTGGGGGGGACACTGAAGCTTTCTTT.

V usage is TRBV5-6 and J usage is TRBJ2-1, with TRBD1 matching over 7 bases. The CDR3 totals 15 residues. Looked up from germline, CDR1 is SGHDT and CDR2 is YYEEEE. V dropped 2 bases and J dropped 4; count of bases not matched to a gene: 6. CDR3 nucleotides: TGTGCCAGCAGCTTCCGACAGGGAAATTACAATGAGCAGTTCTTC. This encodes CASSFRQGNYNEQFF.

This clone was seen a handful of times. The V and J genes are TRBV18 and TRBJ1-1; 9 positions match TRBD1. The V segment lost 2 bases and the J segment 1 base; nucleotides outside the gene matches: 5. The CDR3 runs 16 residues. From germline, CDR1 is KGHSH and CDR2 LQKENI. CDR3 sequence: CASSPSQGAWNTEAFF. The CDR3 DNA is TGTGCCAGCTCACCATCACAGGGGGCCTGGAACACTGAAGCTTTCTTT.

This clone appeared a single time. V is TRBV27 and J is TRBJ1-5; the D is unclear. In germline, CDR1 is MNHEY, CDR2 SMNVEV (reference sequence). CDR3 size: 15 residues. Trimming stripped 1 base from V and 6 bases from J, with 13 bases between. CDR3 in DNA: TGTGCCAGCAGTTTATTTCAGGATCCCGGTCAGCCCCAGCATTTT. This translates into CASSLFQDPGQPQHF.

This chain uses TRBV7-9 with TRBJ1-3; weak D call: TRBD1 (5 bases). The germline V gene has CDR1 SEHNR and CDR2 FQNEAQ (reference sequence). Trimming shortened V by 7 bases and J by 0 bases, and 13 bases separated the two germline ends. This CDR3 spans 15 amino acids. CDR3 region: CASTDTYFSGNTIYF. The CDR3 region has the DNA TGTGCCAGCACGGACACCTACTTCTCTGGAAACACCATATATTTT.

The CDR3 is CASSLRRVTEAFF. DNA of the CDR3: TGTGCCAGCAGTTTAAGGAGGGTTACTGAAGCTTTCTTT. J is TRBJ1-1 and V is TRBV27; D ambiguous. V lost 2 bases and J 5 bases, leaving 9 bases between the germline ends. Germline-derived CDR1 and CDR2 are MNHEY and SMNVEV (reference sequence). The CDR3 length is 13 residues.

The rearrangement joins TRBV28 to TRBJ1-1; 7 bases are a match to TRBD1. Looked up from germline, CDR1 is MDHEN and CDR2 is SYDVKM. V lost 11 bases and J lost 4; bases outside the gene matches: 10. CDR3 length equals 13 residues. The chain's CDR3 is CASVRQGGTEAFF. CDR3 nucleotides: TGTGCCTCCGTTAGACAGGGCGGCACTGAAGCTTTCTTT. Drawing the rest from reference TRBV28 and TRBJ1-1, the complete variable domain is DVKVTQSSRYLVKRTGEKVFLECVQDMDHENMFWYRQDPGLGLRLIYFSYDVKMKEKGDIPEGYSVSREKKERFSLILESASTNQTSMYLCASVRQGGTEAFFGQGTRLTVV.

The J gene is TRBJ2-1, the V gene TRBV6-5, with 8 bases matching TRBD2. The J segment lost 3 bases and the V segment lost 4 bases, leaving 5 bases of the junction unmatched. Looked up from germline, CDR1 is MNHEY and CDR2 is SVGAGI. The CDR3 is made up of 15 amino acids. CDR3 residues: CASSSGLAFYNEQFF. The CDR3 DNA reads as TGTGCCAGCAGTTCAGGACTAGCCTTCTACAATGAGCAGTTCTTC.

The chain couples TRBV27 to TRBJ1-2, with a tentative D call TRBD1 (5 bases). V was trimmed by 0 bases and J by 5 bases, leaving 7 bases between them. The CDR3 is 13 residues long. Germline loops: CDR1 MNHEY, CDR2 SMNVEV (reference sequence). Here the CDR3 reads CASSLSGGYGYTF. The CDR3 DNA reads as TGTGCCAGCAGTTTATCGGGGGGTTATGGCTACACCTTC.

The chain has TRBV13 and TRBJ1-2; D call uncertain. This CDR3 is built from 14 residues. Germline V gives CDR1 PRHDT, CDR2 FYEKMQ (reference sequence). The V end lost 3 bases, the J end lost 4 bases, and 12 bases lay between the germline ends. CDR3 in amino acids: CASSFGQDFYGYTF. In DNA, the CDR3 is TGTGCCAGCAGCTTTGGGCAGGATTTCTATGGCTACACCTTC. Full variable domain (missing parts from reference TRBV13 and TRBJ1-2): AAGVIQSPRHLIKEKRETATLKCYPIPRHDTVYWYQQGPGQDPQFLISFYEKMQSDKGSIPDRFSAQQFSDYHSELNMSSLELGDSALYFCASSFGQDFYGYTFGSGTRLTVV.

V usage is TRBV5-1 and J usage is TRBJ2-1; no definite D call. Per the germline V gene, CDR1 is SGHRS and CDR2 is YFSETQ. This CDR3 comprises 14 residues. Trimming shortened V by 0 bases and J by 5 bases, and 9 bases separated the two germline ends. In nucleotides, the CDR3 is TGCGCCAGCAGCTTGGGGCTAGTGGACAATGAGCAGTTCTTC. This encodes CASSLGLVDNEQFF.

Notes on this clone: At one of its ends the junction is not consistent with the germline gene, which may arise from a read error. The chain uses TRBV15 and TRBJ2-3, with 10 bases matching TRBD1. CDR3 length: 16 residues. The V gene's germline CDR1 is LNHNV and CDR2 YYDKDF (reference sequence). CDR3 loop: CTTSTWTGGNTDTQYF. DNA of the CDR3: TGTACCACCAGCACCTGGACAGGGGGTAACACAGATACGCAGTATTTT. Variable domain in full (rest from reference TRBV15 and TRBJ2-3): DAMVIQNPRYQVTQFGKPVTLSCSQTLNHNVMYWYQQKSSQAPKLLFHYYDKDFNNEADTPDNFQSRRPNTSFCFLDIRSPGLGDTAMYLCTTSTWTGGNTDTQYFGPGTRLTVL.